This is a list of T cell receptor beta chains from one sample in a study of T cells after yellow fever vaccination. TCRdb itself ran the 5' RACE reads through MiXCR, one entry per CDR3 protein. The repertoire holds 300,000 to 400,000 distinct CDR3 sequences, with 9.5% to 12% as singletons. The specimen was CD4+ T cells sorted from PBMCs, collected 45 days after the yellow fever booster vaccination. The origin of the receptors is a man between 18 and 29 years old who received the YFV17D yellow fever vaccine. CDR3s include the opening cysteine and the closing phenylalanine or tryptophan. Each record gives: V gene, J gene, D gene, clone size, CDR3 protein, CDR3 DNA. The D gene is left open where the match is weak. Part of the rows lack a size; the others show once, few, many or a class for expanded clones.

TRBV28	TRBJ2-4	TRBD1	few	CASSPWGQGNIQYF	TGTGCCAGCAGTCCCTGGGGACAGGGGAACATTCAGTACTTC
TRBV24-1	TRBJ2-2	TRBD1	few	CATSRPDRGNTGELFF	TGTGCCACCAGCAGACCGGACAGGGGCAATACCGGGGAGCTGTTTTTT
TRBV18	TRBJ2-4	-	few	CASSQMSTRGDIQYF	TGTGCCAGCTCACAGATGTCTACCCGAGGCGACATTCAGTACTTC
TRBV7-2	TRBJ2-1	-	-	CASSFGAKEQFF	TGTGCCAGCAGCTTTGGGGCCAAAGAGCAGTTCTTC
TRBV19	TRBJ2-3	-	-	CASSTGLGTDTQYF	TGTGCCAGTAGTACGGGACTCGGCACAGATACGCAGTATTTT
TRBV12-3/TRBV12-4	TRBJ2-3	-	few	CASTARTSTGDTQYF	TGTGCCAGCACTGCTCGAACTAGCACGGGGGATACGCAGTATTTT
TRBV3-1	TRBJ2-5	TRBD2	-	CASSHLAGGPETQYF	TGTGCCAGCAGCCACCTAGCGGGGGGGCCAGAGACCCAGTACTTC
TRBV6-2/TRBV6-3	TRBJ2-1	TRBD2	few	CASTRRLAGTVSYNEQFF	TGTGCCAGCACCCGCCGGCTAGCGGGGACGGTCTCCTACAATGAGCAGTTCTTC
TRBV12-3/TRBV12-4	TRBJ2-5	TRBD1	-	CASSLGARQGQETQYF	TGTGCCAGCAGTTTAGGGGCCCGACAGGGCCAAGAGACCCAGTACTTC
TRBV5-1	TRBJ1-1	TRBD1	many	CASSYTGTGGNTEAFF	TGCGCCAGCAGCTACACCGGGACAGGGGGTAACACTGAAGCTTTCTTT
TRBV18	TRBJ2-2	-	few	CASSPQGSENTGELFF	TGTGCCAGCTCACCACAAGGGAGCGAGAACACCGGGGAGCTGTTTTTT
TRBV5-1	TRBJ2-1	-	-	CASSSQGRYNEQFF	TGCGCCAGCAGCTCACAGGGGAGGTACAATGAGCAGTTCTTC
TRBV3-2	TRBJ2-3	-	few	CASSPNRDRGQRDTQYF	TGTGCCAGCAGCCCTAACCGGGACAGGGGGCAGAGAGATACGCAGTATTTT
TRBV24-1	TRBJ1-5	-	many	CATSDSTGWDQPQHF	TGTGCCACCAGTGATTCTACAGGGTGGGATCAGCCCCAGCATTTT
TRBV10-3	TRBJ1-5	-	few	CAISLGEGQPQHF	TGTGCCATCAGTCTCGGGGAGGGTCAGCCCCAGCATTTT
TRBV19	TRBJ1-2	TRBD1	-	CASSLTGAAPKSYGYTF	TGTGCCAGTAGTCTTACAGGGGCCGCGCCGAAGAGCTATGGCTACACCTTC
TRBV5-1	TRBJ2-2	-	many	CASSLAGSYTGELFF	TGCGCCAGCAGCTTGGCAGGGAGTTACACCGGGGAGCTGTTTTTT
TRBV6-2/TRBV6-3	TRBJ2-5	-	few	CASSYSGGQTQYF	TGTGCCAGCAGTTACTCGGGGGGACAGACCCAGTACTTC
TRBV23-1	TRBJ2-1	TRBD2	many	CASSPSGGEDNEQFF	TGCGCCAGCAGCCCGAGCGGGGGTGAGGACAATGAGCAGTTCTTC
TRBV7-9	TRBJ1-2	TRBD1	many	CASSLGNPAGQGRYGYTF	TGTGCCAGCAGCTTAGGGAACCCAGCGGGACAGGGTCGCTATGGCTACACCTTC
TRBV5-1	TRBJ2-2	-	few	CASSPAASLLNTGELFF	TGCGCCAGCAGCCCTGCGGCTAGCCTCCTTAACACCGGGGAGCTGTTTTTT
TRBV7-8	TRBJ1-1	-	few	CASSERVGGYTEAFF	TGTGCCAGCAGCGAACGTGTCGGGGGATACACTGAAGCTTTCTTT
TRBV11-3	TRBJ2-2	-	few	CASSFRVAGELFF	TGTGCCAGCAGCTTTCGGGTTGCCGGGGAGCTGTTTTTT
TRBV12-3/TRBV12-4	TRBJ2-3	TRBD1	-	CASSLVRDSSTDTQYF	TGTGCCAGCAGTTTAGTCCGGGACAGTAGCACAGATACGCAGTATTTT
TRBV20-1	TRBJ2-1	-	few	CSATGSQIYNEQFF	TGCAGTGCTACGGGATCTCAAATTTACAATGAGCAGTTCTTC
TRBV7-9	TRBJ2-6	-	-	CASSFRAGPSGGANVLTF	TGTGCCAGCAGCTTCAGGGCAGGGCCTTCTGGTGGGGCCAACGTCCTGACTTTC
TRBV30	TRBJ2-5	TRBD1	many	CAWSGDSKETQYF	TGTGCCTGGAGTGGGGACAGTAAAGAGACCCAGTACTTC
TRBV20-1	TRBJ2-7	TRBD1	-	CSAGGQGVYEQYF	TGCAGTGCTGGAGGACAGGGGGTTTACGAGCAGTACTTC
TRBV6-5	TRBJ1-1	-	-	CASSPPGHLTEAFF	TGTGCCAGCAGTCCCCCGGGCCACCTCACTGAAGCTTTCTTT
TRBV4-3	TRBJ2-1	-	-	CASSQAGGIGYNEQFF	TGCGCCAGCAGCCAAGCGGGCGGTATTGGATACAATGAGCAGTTCTTC
TRBV6-5	TRBJ2-2	-	many	CASRQRDRDTGELFF	TGTGCCAGCAGGCAAAGGGACCGCGACACCGGGGAGCTGTTTTTT
TRBV19	TRBJ1-2	TRBD1	few	CASRGWGAGTGVGYTF	TGTGCCAGTAGGGGATGGGGAGCAGGGACAGGAGTTGGCTACACCTTC
TRBV2	TRBJ2-5	-	-	CASSPSWLGQETQYF	TGTGCCAGCAGCCCCTCTTGGTTAGGGCAAGAGACCCAGTACTTC
TRBV5-1	TRBJ2-1	-	few	CASRRQGAVNEQFF	TGCGCCAGCCGACGTCAGGGAGCGGTCAATGAGCAGTTCTTC
TRBV29-1	TRBJ1-2	TRBD1	few	CSVEDTGTGTYGYTF	TGCAGCGTTGAAGACACCGGGACAGGGACTTATGGCTACACCTTC
TRBV20-1	TRBJ1-2	-	few	CSAATGIGYTF	TGCAGTGCAGCAACAGGGATAGGCTACACCTTC
TRBV7-9	TRBJ2-3	TRBD1	many	CASSFSGQATDTQYF	TGTGCCAGCAGCTTTTCTGGACAGGCCACAGATACGCAGTATTTT